These 20 T cell receptor beta chains were sequenced from one sample in a study of T cell responses to AZD1222 COVID-19 vaccine. TCRdb keeps only in-frame clones here, not all; method: immunoSEQ multiplex PCR. The sample includes 100,000 to 120,000 clones, around 90% of them seen just once. Source: peripheral blood, taken 28 days after the second AZD1222 dose. The receptors derive from an adult who received the AZD1222 COVID-19 vaccine.

CDR3 coding DNA: TGTGCCAGCAGCCCGGGACAGGCCTCTGGAAACACCATATATTTT. Protein sequence: CASSPGQASGNTIYF. The rearrangement joins TRBV9 to TRBJ1-3; 8 bases are shared with TRBD1. The CDR3 is 15 amino acids. The junction had 3 bases not matched to a gene; V was cut back by 4 bases and J by 0 bases. Per germline, CDR1 SGDLS and CDR2 YYNGEE.

The rearrangement joins TRBV6-4 to TRBJ2-7; a possible D gene is TRBD1 (6 bases). V was shortened by 3 bases and J by 4 bases, with 10 bases between the two germline ends. CDR1 is MRHNA, CDR2 SNTAGT, per germline. This CDR3 contains 13 residues. The CDR3 nucleotides read TGTGCCAGCAGTGAACAGGGTGGGTACGAGCAGTACTTC. This translates into CASSEQGGYEQYF.

V gene TRBV24-1 combines with J gene TRBJ2-3, with D perhaps TRBD2 (6 bases). Germline-derived CDR1 and CDR2 are KGHDR and SFDVKD. V was shortened by 3 bases and J by 4 bases, with 13 bases between the two germline ends. The CDR3 has 15 amino acids. Here the CDR3 reads CATSDPSVMADTQYF. In nucleotides, the CDR3 is TGTGCCACCAGTGATCCTAGCGTAATGGCAGATACGCAGTATTTT.

This sequence joins TRBV3-1 (or the pseudogene TRBV3-2) and TRBJ2-7; D is unclear. V shed 4 bases and J shed 5 bases, with 9 bases lying between them. The germline CDR1 and CDR2 sequences are LGHDT and YNNKEL (reference sequence). CDR3 length: 12 residues. CDR3 region: CASSRRTDEQYF. In nucleotides, the CDR3 is TGTGCCAGCAGCCGAAGAACGGACGAGCAGTACTTC.

The chain has TRBV2 and TRBJ1-2; 10 nucleotides line up with TRBD1. The CDR3 loop spans 13 amino acids. CDR1 is SNHLY, CDR2 FYNNEI, per germline. J gave up 4 bases and V 7 bases, and 3 bases lay outside the gene matches. CDR3 residues: CASNGDRGYGYTF. The DNA of the CDR3 is TGTGCCAGCAATGGGGACAGGGGCTATGGCTACACCTTC.

The chain is built from TRBV2 and TRBJ1-1; tentative D call: TRBD1 (6 bases). The CDR3 runs to 14 residues. V lost 3 bases and J 3 bases, leaving 11 bases between the germline ends. The V gene's germline CDR1 is SNHLY and CDR2 FYNNEI. The CDR3 DNA is TGTGCCAGCAGTGAGGGGGCTCTGGACACTGAAGCTTTCTTT. Translation: CASSEGALDTEAFF.

The chain has TRBV7-7 and TRBJ2-7, with no clear D. The CDR3 spans 16 residues. Germline lookup yields CDR1 SSHAT and CDR2 FNYEAQ (reference sequence). V was shortened by 5 bases and J by 2 bases, with 19 bases between the two germline ends. CDR3 coding DNA: TGTGCCAGCAGCCCACGGGCCGGACCGGACGCCTACGAGCAGTACTTC. Protein product: CASSPRAGPDAYEQYF.

The chain uses TRBV27 and TRBJ1-3; 7 bases align to TRBD1. Germline lookup yields CDR1 MNHEY and CDR2 SMNVEV (reference sequence). This CDR3 contains 16 residues. V lost 10 bases to trimming and J lost 3 bases; unmatched junction nucleotides: 15. CDR3 coding DNA: TGTGCCATCAAGAGGGAAGACAGGGCTTGTGGAAACACCATATATTTT. Its translation is CAIKREDRACGNTIYF.

The chain couples TRBV3-1 (or the pseudogene TRBV3-2) to TRBJ2-7; 11 bases line up with TRBD2. CDR3 length: 15 residues. The germline gives CDR1 LGHDT, CDR2 YNNKEL (reference sequence). Trimming removed 2 bases from V and 5 bases from J; junction bases left unmatched: 5. The CDR3 bases are TGTGCCAGCAGCCAAATGGCTAGCGGGGGGAACGAGCAGTACTTC. This codes for CASSQMASGGNEQYF.

The chain couples TRBV25-1 to TRBJ1-5, with D possibly being TRBD1 (6 bases). Germline V gives CDR1 MGHDK, CDR2 SYGVNS. With 6 bases removed from V and 5 bases from J, the gap between germline ends came to 14 bases. The CDR3 is 14 residues long. The CDR3 protein is CASSPVGHYQPQHF. The DNA for the CDR3 is TGTGCCAGCAGCCCCGTGGGACATTATCAGCCCCAGCATTTT.

The chain joins TRBV27 to TRBJ1-4; 7 bases are a match to TRBD1. This CDR3 comprises 14 residues. Germline CDR1 is MNHEY and CDR2 is SMNVEV (reference sequence). J was trimmed by 5 bases and V by 6 bases; bases with no gene match: 6. As DNA, the CDR3 is TGTGCCAGCAGGTGGGACAGACTGAATGAAAAACTGTTTTTT. Encoded protein: CASRWDRLNEKLFF.

The rearrangement joins TRBV18 to TRBJ1-2; D gene uncertain. Trimming took off 3 bases at V and 5 bases at J, with 10 bases between the two ends. CDR3 length: 13 amino acids. Germline loops: CDR1 KGHSH, CDR2 LQKENI. DNA of the CDR3: TGTGCCAGCTCACCGGAAAGGGAATATGGCTACACCTTC. This gives the protein CASSPEREYGYTF.

This chain uses TRBV30 with TRBJ1-2; 8 positions match TRBD1. V dropped 5 bases and J dropped 10; count of bases not matched to a gene: 3. CDR3 length: 10 residues. Germline assignment: CDR1 GTSNPN and CDR2 SVGIG (reference sequence). The CDR3 coding sequence is TGTGCCTGGGAACAGGGGGACTACACCTTC. It translates to CAWEQGDYTF.

V gene TRBV6-5 combines with J gene TRBJ1-1; 10 bases match TRBD1. The ends lost 4 bases at V and 4 bases at J; junction bases unmatched: 3. The CDR3 extends over 14 amino acids. Germline V gives CDR1 MNHEY, CDR2 SVGAGI. The CDR3 DNA sequence: TGTGCCAGCAGTTCCCGGGACAGGGGCACTGAAGCTTTCTTT. Its protein product is CASSSRDRGTEAFF.

The chain has TRBV6-5 and TRBJ1-1; D uncertain. V dropped 1 base and J dropped 1 base, with 10 bases sitting between them. Germline loops: CDR1 MNHEY, CDR2 SVGAGI. The CDR3 runs to 15 residues. The CDR3 is CASSYYEGSNTEAFF. The CDR3 nucleotides read TGTGCCAGCAGTTACTACGAGGGATCGAACACTGAAGCTTTCTTT.

The chain couples TRBV2 to TRBJ2-3, with 12 bases fitting TRBD2. Looked up from germline, CDR1 is SNHLY and CDR2 is FYNNEI. J gave up 10 bases and V 7 bases, and 6 bases lay outside the gene matches. This CDR3 is built from 13 residues. Written as DNA, the CDR3 is TGTGCCAGCAAGCCGACTAGCGGGGGACCGCAGTATTTT. This gives the protein CASKPTSGGPQYF.

This clone occurred a few times. The same CDR3 arises from other DNA sequences in this sample as well. This chain uses TRBV19 with TRBJ1-1; D gene ambiguous. The CDR3 is made up of 14 amino acids. CDR1 is LNHDA, CDR2 SQIVND, per germline (reference sequence). Trimming pared 1 base from V and 2 bases from J, leaving 8 bases between. The CDR3: CASSIGRANTEAFF. CDR3 in DNA: TGTGCCAGTAGTATAGGAAGGGCTAACACTGAAGCTTTCTTT.

This clone was observed at least ten times. V gene TRBV29-1 combines with J gene TRBJ1-1; perhaps TRBD1 as D (6 bases). The CDR3 is 14 residues long. Germline-derived CDR1 and CDR2 are SQVTM and ANQGSEA. V lost 5 bases and J lost 1, with 14 bases in between. DNA for the CDR3: TGCAGCGTTCAGTCTCCGGACAGGAACACTGAAGCTTTCTTT. It specifies CSVQSPDRNTEAFF. Full variable domain (rest looked up from reference TRBV29-1 and TRBJ1-1): SAVISQKPSRDICQRGTSLTIQCQVDSQVTMMFWYRQQPGQSLTLIATANQGSEATYESGFVIDKFPISRPNLTFSTLTVSNMSPEDSSIYLCSVQSPDRNTEAFFGQGTRLTVV.

This sequence joins TRBV15 and TRBJ1-5, with D possibly being TRBD1 (6 bases). Germline loops: CDR1 LNHNV, CDR2 YYDKDF (reference sequence). The CDR3 has 21 residues. V lost 0 bases and J lost 0, with 24 bases in between. The CDR3, as DNA: TGTGCCACCAGCAGAGAAGGACCGTTTGGCAGGGGACTGGATAGCAATCAGCCCCAGCATTTT. It codes for CATSREGPFGRGLDSNQPQHF. Using reference TRBV15 and TRBJ1-5 for the parts outside the CDR3, the full variable domain is DAMVIQNPRYQVTQFGKPVTLSCSQTLNHNVMYWYQQKSSQAPKLLFHYYDKDFNNEADTPDNFQSRRPNTSFCFLDIRSPGLGDTAMYLCATSREGPFGRGLDSNQPQHFGDGTRLSIL.

This sequence joins TRBV5-5 and TRBJ2-7, with D uncertain. Per the germline V gene, CDR1 is SGHKS and CDR2 is YYEKEE (reference sequence). V was cut by 1 base and J by 3 bases, with 8 bases left in between. The CDR3 totals 13 residues. CDR3 DNA sequence: TGTGCCAGCAGCTTGCCAGTTGACTACGAGCAGTACTTC. Translation gives CASSLPVDYEQYF.